These T cell receptor beta chains were read from a single sample in a study of cytomegalovirus exposure and HLA in healthy donors. The table came from immunoSEQ multiplex PCR; TCRdb's copy has only in-frame clones and leaves some out. This sample has under 130,000 clones, with about 74% found just once. Material: PBMCs. The receptors were sampled from a female donor in good health and CMV-seropositive. Both conserved end residues are part of each CDR3. A D gene is named only where the DNA matches it firmly. Rows give clone size only sometimes, using once, few, many, or a class for an expanded clone.

V gene,clone size,D gene,J gene,CDR3 DNA,CDR3 protein
TRBV7-9,.,TRBD2,TRBJ2-3,TGTGCCAGCAGCCGGTCTAGCGGGAGGGGAAGCACAGATACGCAGTATTTT,CASSRSSGRGSTDTQYF
TRBV7-9,.,TRBD2,TRBJ2-2,TGTGCCAGTACTGCGGCGGGAGGTCCCGGGGAGCTGTTTTTT,CASTAAGGPGELFF
TRBV30,.,TRBD1,TRBJ1-5,TGTGCCTGGAGCGCTGAACAAGTGGGACAGGGGGGGAATCAGCCCCAGCATTTT,CAWSAEQVGQGGNQPQHF
TRBV4-3,.,TRBD2,TRBJ2-5,TGCGCCAGCAGCCCGACCGGGACTAGCGGGGCGGAGACCCAGTACTTC,CASSPTGTSGAETQYF
TRBV6-1,few,TRBD1,TRBJ1-1,TGTGCCAGCATAAAACAGCCAGGGGGGAACACTGAAGCTTTCTTT,CASIKQPGGNTEAFF
TRBV6-1,.,.,TRBJ2-2,TGTGCCGGACAGAACAGCATCGCGAACACCGGGGAGCTGTTTTTT,CAGQNSIANTGELFF
TRBV19,.,.,TRBJ1-5,TGTGCCAGTAGTTCTTCGAGTTTCGGAGGCAATCAGCCCCAGCATTTT,CASSSSSFGGNQPQHF
TRBV28,.,.,TRBJ1-5,TGTGCCACCCGCAGCGGGGGAGCCCTTCGGAGCAATCAGCCCCAGCATTTT,CATRSGGALRSNQPQHF
TRBV7-3,.,.,TRBJ2-1,TGTGCCAGCAGCTCCAGTGGCGGGGTCTCCTACAATGAGCAGTTCTTC,CASSSSGGVSYNEQFF
TRBV28,few,TRBD2,TRBJ2-7,TGTGCCAGCAGCCAATCGACTAGCGGGAGCCCCGAGCAGTACTTC,CASSQSTSGSPEQYF
TRBV29-1,.,.,TRBJ1-4,TGCAGCGTTGCGCGGCAGAATAATGAAAAACTGTTTTTT,CSVARQNNEKLFF
TRBV7-2,.,.,TRBJ2-3,TGTGCCAGCAGCTTAACGAGCGGAGGACGGGGCACAGATACGCAGTATTTT,CASSLTSGGRGTDTQYF
TRBV4-2,.,.,TRBJ2-7,TGTGCCAGCAGCCAAGATGCCACAGAACCCTACGAGCAGTACTTC,CASSQDATEPYEQYF
TRBV5-1,.,TRBD1,TRBJ2-6,TGCGCCAGCAGCTCCAAGACAGGGGGCGCGTCTGGGGCCAACGTCCTGACTTTC,CASSSKTGGASGANVLTF
TRBV27,.,.,TRBJ2-1,TGTGCCAGCATCCAAGTGGGTAGCGGCTACAATGAGCAGTTCTTC,CASIQVGSGYNEQFF
TRBV7-3,.,.,TRBJ2-2,TGTGCCAGCAGCCCAGGTGCCCAACCCACCGGGGAGCTGTTTTTT,CASSPGAQPTGELFF
TRBV30,few,.,TRBJ2-1,TGTGCCTTGACAAGGGGGGGCATAAATGAGCAGTTCTTC,CALTRGGINEQFF
TRBV30,.,.,TRBJ1-2,TGTGCCTGCGATGTTGGGGGCGGAGGCTACACCTTC,CACDVGGGGYTF
TRBV9,.,.,TRBJ2-5,TGTGCCAGCAGCCCCACTATCAGTCAGGAGACCCAGTACTTC,CASSPTISQETQYF
TRBV4-3,.,.,TRBJ2-7,TGCGCCAGCAGCCAAGAATGGGGCGAATGGGCAGGGTTTACCTACGAGCAGTACTTC,CASSQEWGEWAGFTYEQYF
TRBV5-5,few,TRBD2,TRBJ2-5,TGTGCCAGCAGCCCGCTAGCGGGGGGGCTTAAGACCCAGTACTTC,CASSPLAGGLKTQYF
TRBV30,.,TRBD1,TRBJ1-5,TGTGCCTGGATACTGACAGGGGGCAGGTATTATAGCAATCAGCCCCAGCATTTT,CAWILTGGRYYSNQPQHF
TRBV6-1,.,.,TRBJ1-2,TGTGCCAGCAGTCGAGGCCGGGATCCTAACTATGGCTACACCTTC,CASSRGRDPNYGYTF
TRBV5-1,once,TRBD1,TRBJ2-5,TGCGCCAGCAGCCCCAGACAGGGAGAAGAGACCCAGTACTTC,CASSPRQGEETQYF
TRBV2,.,TRBD1,TRBJ2-7,TGTGCCAGCAGCCGGGACAGGGGCTCCTACGAGCAGTACTTC,CASSRDRGSYEQYF
TRBV28,.,.,TRBJ1-5,TGTGCCAGCAGTAACCTCCCCAGGGCTATAAGCAATCAGCCCCAGCATTTT,CASSNLPRAISNQPQHF
TRBV5-1,.,TRBD1,TRBJ1-5,TGCGCCAGCAGCACTGGGACAGAACATCAGCCCCAGCATTTT,CASSTGTEHQPQHF
TRBV5-4,few,TRBD2,TRBJ2-2,TGTGCCAGCAGCTCTTCAAGCGGGAGCCCCATAGTTTTCGGGGAGCTGTTTTTT,CASSSSSGSPIVFGELFF
TRBV4-2,.,TRBD1,TRBJ1-5,TGTGCCAGCAGCGCAGTAACCCAGGGGGGTCAGCCCCAGCATTTT,CASSAVTQGGQPQHF
TRBV25-1,.,TRBD1,TRBJ1-4,TGTGCCAGCAGTGAATTAGGAGGACAGGAGAATGAAAAACTGTTTTTT,CASSELGGQENEKLFF
TRBV18,.,.,TRBJ2-6,TGTGCCAGCTCACCACCGGGGGGATCTGGGGCCAACGTCCTGACTTTC,CASSPPGGSGANVLTF
TRBV27,.,TRBD1,TRBJ2-7,TGTGCCAGCAGCGTAGCAGGGGGACGGATTTACGAGCAGTACTTC,CASSVAGGRIYEQYF
TRBV11-2,.,TRBD1,TRBJ2-7,TGTGCCAGCAGCTTTTCGACAGGGGGTTCCTACGAGCAGTACTTC,CASSFSTGGSYEQYF
TRBV7-3,.,TRBD2,TRBJ2-2,TGTGCCAGCAGCTACGCGGGAGCGAACACCGGGGAGCTGTTTTTT,CASSYAGANTGELFF
TRBV11-2,.,TRBD2,TRBJ2-7,TGTGCCAGCAGCCCCACGGGGGGGCCCTACGAGCAGTACTTC,CASSPTGGPYEQYF
TRBV11-1,.,TRBD2,TRBJ2-1,TGTGCCAGCAGCTCAGACCGTAGGGCGGGAGGGAGGAATGAGCAGTTCTTC,CASSSDRRAGGRNEQFF
TRBV6-5,.,.,TRBJ2-7,TGTGCCAGCAGTTTCAGATTACGCTCCTACGAGCAGTACTTC,CASSFRLRSYEQYF
TRBV5-1,.,TRBD1,TRBJ2-5,TGCGCCAGCAGCGGACAGGGGGCGAGAGAGACCCAGTACTTC,CASSGQGARETQYF
TRBV5-1,.,TRBD2,TRBJ2-5,TGCGCCAGCAGCTTGGGGACTAGCGGGGGGCAAGAGACCCAGTACTTC,CASSLGTSGGQETQYF
TRBV7-8,.,TRBD1,TRBJ1-5,TGTGCCAGCAGCTTATACAGGGGTAGCCAGCCCCAGCATTTT,CASSLYRGSQPQHF
TRBV7-3,once,TRBD2,TRBJ2-5,TGTGCCAGCAGCTTCATGGCGGGAGTAGGAGAGACCCAGTACTTC,CASSFMAGVGETQYF
TRBV6-5,.,.,TRBJ2-7,TGTGCCAGCAGGGGGACACGGGACTACGAGCAGTACTTC,CASRGTRDYEQYF
TRBV7-8,.,.,TRBJ2-1,TGTGCCAGCAGCCAAATAGTGGGGGGCAATGAGCAGTTCTTC,CASSQIVGGNEQFF
TRBV29-1,.,.,TRBJ2-3,TGCAGCGTTGACTACGGCTGGAGGGGCGCAGATACGCAGTATTTT,CSVDYGWRGADTQYF
TRBV7-9,few,TRBD2,TRBJ2-7,TGTGCCAGCAGACCCGGTCGGAGCGGGGCCTACGAGCAGTACTTC,CASRPGRSGAYEQYF
TRBV4-1,.,TRBD2,TRBJ2-1,TGCGCCAGCAGCCAAGTCCTCTTGGGGCGGGAGTATGGTGAGCAGTTCTTC,CASSQVLLGREYGEQFF
TRBV10-3,.,TRBD1,TRBJ1-2,TGTGCCATCAGTGAGTCAGGGACAGCTTATGGCTACACCTTC,CAISESGTAYGYTF